Shown below are 31 T cell receptor beta chains from a single sample sequenced in a study of cytomegalovirus exposure and HLA in healthy donors. Researchers ran the PCR with 60 Vbeta and 13 Jbeta primers. Some clones are missing from TCRdb's copy, which holds only in-frame ones; the method was immunoSEQ multiplex PCR. The sample records 42,000 or so clones, 50% being singletons. The material sequenced was PBMCs. The receptors originated from a human donor in good health.

The gene calls are TRBV30 and TRBJ1-6; D might be TRBD1 (6 bases). V was pared by 1 base and J by 8 bases, with 24 bases between. CDR3 size: 18 residues. Germline V gene sequence: CDR1 GTSNPN, CDR2 SVGIG (reference sequence). CDR3 sequence (DNA): TGTGCCTGGAGTGGAAGGATGGGCTGGGGGCTGAAGGATTCACCCCTCCACTTT. Amino acids: CAWSGRMGWGLKDSPLHF.

This clone was detected a few times. CDR3 residues: CASSPTTDRHNEQFF. The CDR3 DNA sequence: TGTGCCAGCAGTCCTACTACTGACAGACACAATGAGCAGTTCTTC. This chain connects TRBV7-2 to TRBJ2-1, with D maybe TRBD1 (5 bases). This CDR3 contains 15 residues. Germline V gives CDR1 SGHTA, CDR2 FQGNSA. Deletions cut 6 bases from V and 5 bases from J, with 17 bases between. The full variable domain, its missing parts supplied by reference TRBV7-2 and TRBJ2-1, is GAGVSQSPSNKVTEKGKDVELRCDPISGHTALYWYRQSLGQGLEFLIYFQGNSAPDKSGLPSDRFSAERTGGSVSTLTIQRTQQEDSAVYLCASSPTTDRHNEQFFGPGTRLTVL.

CDR3 sequence reads: CANSGASNTEAFF. CDR3 nucleotides: TGTGCCAACTCTGGGGCGTCGAACACTGAAGCTTTCTTT. The chain links TRBV6-1 to TRBJ1-1; D may be TRBD1 (5 bases). V was trimmed by 10 bases and J by 1 base, leaving 13 bases between them. CDR1 and CDR2 (germline): MNHNS, SASEGT. CDR3 size: 13 residues.

The genes are TRBV6-6 and TRBJ1-1; weak D call: TRBD1 (5 bases). The V end lost 2 bases, the J end lost 1 base, and 5 bases lay between the germline ends. Germline V gene lookup returns CDR1 MNHNY and CDR2 SVGAGI (reference sequence). The CDR3 is made up of 13 amino acids. The CDR3 protein is CASSYGQNTEAFF. The CDR3 bases are TGTGCCAGCAGTTACGGACAGAACACTGAAGCTTTCTTT.

The chain joins TRBV29-1 to TRBJ1-2, with D perhaps matching TRBD1 (6 bases). The germline CDR1 and CDR2 sequences are SQVTM and ANQGSEA. This CDR3 comprises 14 residues. Trimming took 7 bases from V and 3 from J, leaving 18 bases between them. Written as DNA, the CDR3 is TGCAGCGCCTTAGCAGGGGCGCAGGACTATGGCTACACCTTC. Amino acids: CSALAGAQDYGYTF.

This clone showed up just a few times. V is TRBV28 and J is TRBJ1-3; the D gene is possibly TRBD1 (6 bases). The CDR3 runs to 15 residues. Germline V gene data show CDR1 as MDHEN and CDR2 as SYDVKM. V was shortened by 6 bases and J by 0 bases, with 12 bases between the two germline ends. DNA for the CDR3: TGTGCCAGCAGACTTGGACAGTACTCTGGAAACACCATATATTTT. It codes for CASRLGQYSGNTIYF.

This clone has a handful of counts. This chain joins TRBV2 and TRBJ1-1; weak D call: TRBD1 (5 bases). This CDR3 contains 18 residues. Germline V gene lookup returns CDR1 SNHLY and CDR2 FYNNEI. V was trimmed by 5 bases and J by 6 bases, leaving 28 bases between them. The chain's CDR3 is CASSPNPQILGLRSEAFF. The CDR3 bases are TGTGCCAGCAGTCCAAACCCCCAAATATTGGGACTGAGGTCTGAAGCTTTCTTT.

The chain has TRBV19 and TRBJ1-2; D is unclear. The CDR3 contains 14 residues. V gave up 6 bases and J gave up 4 bases, with 15 bases separating them. From germline, CDR1 is LNHDA and CDR2 SQIVND (reference sequence). CDR3 region: CASRDIVPTYGYTF. In DNA form, the CDR3 reads TGTGCCAGTAGAGATATAGTACCCACCTATGGCTACACCTTC.

The sample holds a few counts of this clone. The chain couples TRBV6-5 to TRBJ1-2, with D possibly TRBD1 on 5 matching bases. The V gene's germline CDR1 is MNHEY and CDR2 SVGAGI. The CDR3 covers 13 residues. V was clipped by 8 bases and J by 1 base, with 11 bases between them. CDR3 region: CASGRQFNYGYTF. CDR3 nucleotides: TGTGCCAGCGGACGACAGTTTAACTATGGCTACACCTTC.

This clone has a handful of counts. The V and J genes are TRBV7-8 and TRBJ1-6; D is ambiguous. This CDR3 spans 13 amino acids. The V and J ends lost 3 bases and 16 bases respectively, with 16 bases between them. Germline CDR1 and CDR2: SGHVS and FQNEAQ. The CDR3 DNA is TGTGCCAGCAGCTTGGCGGAACCCCGTTCTCTCCACTTT. This codes for CASSLAEPRSLHF.

The genes are TRBV7-2 and TRBJ1-3; D may be TRBD1 (6 bases). Germline CDR1 SGHTA, CDR2 FQGNSA. The CDR3 is 15 amino acids. The V and J ends lost 4 bases and 0 bases respectively, with 10 bases between them. Here the CDR3 reads CASSYGQSSGNTIYF. In DNA form, the CDR3 reads TGTGCCAGCAGCTACGGACAGAGCTCTGGAAACACCATATATTTT.

On this clone: Germline is not matched at one junction end, which may reflect a read error. The chain has TRBV6-6 and TRBJ1-3; 7 positions agree with TRBD1. The CDR3 is made up of 15 amino acids. Germline V gives CDR1 MNHNY, CDR2 SVGAGI (reference sequence). The CDR3 region is CASSDWTGHGYTIYF. CDR3 sequence (DNA): TGTGCCAGCAGTGATTGGACAGGTCATGGATACACCATATATTTT.

J is TRBJ1-1 and V is TRBV10-3, with TRBD1 matching 7 bases. J gave up 0 bases and V 11 bases, and 3 bases lay outside the gene matches. From germline, CDR1 is ENHRY and CDR2 SYGVKD. This CDR3 is built from 12 residues. The CDR3 sequence: CAAGQMNTEAFF. The CDR3 nucleotides are TGTGCCGCGGGACAGATGAACACTGAAGCTTTCTTT.

CDR3 in DNA: TGTGCCAGCAGCTTAGACGACAGGGAGAACACTGAAGCTTTCTTT. Its translation is CASSLDDRENTEAFF. The V and J genes are TRBV7-2 and TRBJ1-1, with 7 bases lining up with TRBD1. With V trimmed by 1 base and J by 1 base, 3 bases remained unmatched. Germline V gene data show CDR1 as SGHTA and CDR2 as FQGNSA. CDR3 length equals 15 residues.

The rearrangement uses TRBV11-2 and TRBJ2-1; 9 bases align to TRBD1. CDR1 is SGHAT and CDR2 is FQNNGV in the germline V gene. The J segment lost 8 bases and the V segment lost 1 base, leaving 6 bases of the junction unmatched. The CDR3 is 15 residues long. The CDR3 region has the DNA TGTGCCAGCAGCTTAGGGGACAGGGACTTCGATGAGCAGTTCTTC. It yields the protein CASSLGDRDFDEQFF.

The CDR3 here is CAITPDRDLYTQYF. In DNA, the CDR3 is TGTGCCATCACTCCGGACAGGGACTTATATACGCAGTATTTT. V and J are TRBV10-3 and TRBJ2-3; TRBD1 aligns across 8 bases. The germline CDR1 and CDR2 sequences are ENHRY and SYGVKD. The CDR3 is 14 amino acids. V shed 7 bases, J shed 7 bases, and the junction held 10 bases outside the gene matches.

As concerns this clone: Additional DNA sequences in this sample encode the identical CDR3. This chain's CDR3 is CASSHQGGSGNTIYF. CDR3 DNA: TGCGCCAGCAGCCACCAGGGAGGCTCTGGAAACACCATATATTTT. The V call is TRBV4-3, the J call TRBJ1-3, with D possibly TRBD1 on 5 matching bases. V shed 3 bases and J shed 0 bases, with 9 bases lying between them. Looked up from germline, CDR1 is LGHNA and CDR2 is YSLEER. The CDR3 consists of 15 residues.

The V and J genes are TRBV6-1 and TRBJ2-7; 8 positions match TRBD2. Trimming cost V 2 bases and J 6 bases; bases outside gene matches: 9. This CDR3 has 15 residues. Germline V gene data show CDR1 as MNHNS and CDR2 as SASEGT. The CDR3 sequence: CASSEKAGGLGEQYF. The CDR3, as DNA: TGTGCCAGCAGTGAAAAGGCGGGAGGTCTGGGCGAGCAGTACTTC.

The chain recombines TRBV5-5 with TRBJ2-5; a possible D gene is TRBD1 (6 bases). Deletions cut 1 base from V and 0 bases from J, with 10 bases between. Germline lookup yields CDR1 SGHKS and CDR2 YYEKEE (reference sequence). The CDR3 is made up of 15 amino acids. This CDR3 is CASSLTGTNQETQYF. In nucleotides, the CDR3 is TGTGCCAGCAGCTTGACCGGGACAAACCAAGAGACCCAGTACTTC.

The chain carries TRBV7-2 and TRBJ2-2; D not certain. CDR1 is SGHTA, CDR2 FQGNSA, per germline. The CDR3 loop spans 13 amino acids. V lost 3 bases and J 0 bases, leaving 2 bases between the germline ends. In DNA form, the CDR3 reads TGTGCCAGCAGCTTCGCGAACACCGGGGAGCTGTTTTTT. Protein product: CASSFANTGELFF.

This clone was seen more than once but under ten times. The chain is built from TRBV6-1 and TRBJ2-1, with 15 nucleotides matching TRBD2. V was pared by 6 bases and J by 10 bases, with 7 bases of the junction left unmatched. This CDR3 is 15 amino acids long. CDR1 and CDR2 (germline): MNHNS, SASEGT. The CDR3 is CASSEGLAGGGEQFF. As DNA, the CDR3 is TGTGCCAGCAGCGAGGGACTAGCGGGAGGAGGGGAGCAGTTCTTC.

V usage is TRBV9 and J usage is TRBJ2-5, with D perhaps matching TRBD2 (5 bases). Trimming stripped 0 bases from V and 7 bases from J, with 13 bases between. The CDR3 has 14 amino acids. Germline assignment: CDR1 SGDLS and CDR2 YYNGEE. In nucleotides, the CDR3 is TGTGCCAGCAGCGTAGCTCCGGCTGAGGGGACCCAGTACTTC. Its protein product is CASSVAPAEGTQYF.

V is TRBV7-2 and J is TRBJ2-5, with a weak D call TRBD1 (6 bases). Germline V lookup: CDR1 SGHTA, CDR2 FQGNSA. Trimming shortened V by 1 base and J by 7 bases, and 10 bases separated the two germline ends. The CDR3 covers 13 residues. In DNA form, the CDR3 reads TGTGCCAGCAGCTTAGACAGGGAAGCGACCCAGTACTTC. Translated: CASSLDREATQYF.

The gene calls are TRBV9 and TRBJ1-1; the D gene is possibly TRBD1 (5 bases). Germline CDR1 SGDLS, CDR2 YYNGEE. With 0 bases removed from V and 3 bases from J, the gap between germline ends came to 9 bases. The CDR3 contains 14 residues. The CDR3 sequence: CASSVGGGDTEAFF. CDR3 DNA sequence: TGTGCCAGCAGCGTAGGGGGAGGGGACACTGAAGCTTTCTTT. Based on the CDR3 plus reference TRBV9 and TRBJ1-1, the full variable domain is DSGVTQTPKHLITATGQRVTLRCSPRSGDLSVYWYQQSLDQGLQFLIQYYNGEERAKGNILERFSAQQFPDLHSELNLSSLELGDSALYFCASSVGGGDTEAFFGQGTRLTVV.

The V and J genes are TRBV4-3 and TRBJ2-1; TRBD2 agrees at 14 bases. The CDR3 has 18 residues. Trimming at V came to 1 base and at J to 9 bases, leaving 11 bases not matched to a gene. Per the germline V gene, CDR1 is LGHNA and CDR2 is YSLEER. CDR3 DNA: TGCGCCAGCAGCCAAGTCCTTGGACTAGCGGGAGGCTCAAGTGAGCAGTTCTTC. Translation gives CASSQVLGLAGGSSEQFF.

This clone was seen more than once but under ten times. The rearrangement uses TRBV7-2 and TRBJ2-3; TRBD2 matches 8 bases. V trimming: 5 bases; J trimming: 0 bases; junction bases outside the gene matches: 7. The CDR3 is made up of 16 amino acids. Germline CDR1 and CDR2: SGHTA and FQGNSA. CDR3 amino acids: CASSRRIAGSTDTQYF. The CDR3 bases are TGTGCCAGCAGCCGGAGGATAGCGGGAAGCACAGATACGCAGTATTTT.

For the CDR3, the DNA is TGCGCCAGCAGCGAGGGAGTGACTACGATCTACGTTGAGCAGTTCTTC. Its translation: CASSEGVTTIYVEQFF. V usage is TRBV4-3 and J usage is TRBJ2-1, with a tentative D call TRBD2 (5 bases). Germline V CDR1 and CDR2: LGHNA, YSLEER. The CDR3 is 16 amino acids. V dropped 5 bases and J dropped 9 bases, with 23 bases sitting between them.

This clone occurred a few times. The V call is TRBV6-5, the J call TRBJ2-7, with D uncertain. The germline gives CDR1 MNHEY, CDR2 SVGAGI. With 5 bases removed from V and 6 bases from J, the gap between germline ends came to 11 bases. This CDR3 contains 12 residues. The CDR3 region has the DNA TGTGCCAGCAGTATGGGCCTGGGCGAGCAGTACTTC. Translation gives CASSMGLGEQYF.

The V and J genes are TRBV19 and TRBJ1-4; D unclear. Between the trimmed V and J ends, which lost 9 bases and 5 bases, there was a span of 7 bases. This CDR3 has 11 amino acids. Germline CDR1 reads LNHDA; CDR2 reads SQIVND (reference sequence). CDR3 amino acids: CARRRNEKLFF. CDR3 coding DNA: TGTGCCAGGCGTCGGAATGAAAAACTGTTTTTT.

This sequence joins TRBV5-1 and TRBJ2-7; maybe TRBD2 (6 bases). The germline V and J ends were trimmed by 4 bases and 4 bases, with 15 bases remaining between them. This CDR3 region has 14 residues. CDR1 SGHRS and CDR2 YFSETQ come from the germline V gene. The CDR3 reads CASSRDSQRYEQYF. CDR3 in DNA: TGCGCCAGCAGCCGGGACTCTCAAAGATACGAGCAGTACTTC.

This sequence joins TRBV19 and TRBJ1-2; 10 bases match TRBD1. Germline V gene lookup returns CDR1 LNHDA and CDR2 SQIVND (reference sequence). Trimming cost V 4 bases and J 4 bases; bases outside gene matches: 12. The CDR3 has 17 amino acids. The CDR3 loop is CASSKLPGQGSLYGYTF. The CDR3 nucleotides read TGTGCCAGTAGTAAACTGCCGGGACAGGGGAGCCTCTATGGCTACACCTTC.